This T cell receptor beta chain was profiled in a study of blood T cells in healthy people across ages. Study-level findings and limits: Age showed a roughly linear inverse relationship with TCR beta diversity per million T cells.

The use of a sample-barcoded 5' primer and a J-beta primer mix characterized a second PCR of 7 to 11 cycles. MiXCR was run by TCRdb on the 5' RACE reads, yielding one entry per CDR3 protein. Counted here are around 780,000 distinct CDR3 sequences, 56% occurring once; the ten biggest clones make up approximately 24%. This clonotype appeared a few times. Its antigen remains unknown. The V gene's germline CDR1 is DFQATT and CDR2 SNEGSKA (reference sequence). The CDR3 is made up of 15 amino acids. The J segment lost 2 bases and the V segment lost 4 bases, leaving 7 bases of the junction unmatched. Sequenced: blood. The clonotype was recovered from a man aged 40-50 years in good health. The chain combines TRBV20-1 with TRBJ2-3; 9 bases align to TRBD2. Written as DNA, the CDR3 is TGCAGTGCTACCCAGACTAGCGGATACACAGATACGCAGTATTTT. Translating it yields CSATQTSGYTDTQYF.